Below, 9 T cell receptor beta chains from the same sample are listed, as sequenced in a study of shared clonotypes between healthy human individuals. Using immunoSEQ multiplex PCR, the repertoire was profiled, and TCRdb retains in-frame clones only, with some absent. The sample shows about 1.9 million clones, roughly 93% of them seen only once. In the naive CD8 group, cells lacked CD45RO and were positively selected for CCR7, so terminally differentiated effector memory CD45RA+ cells were left out. What was sequenced was naive CD8+ T cells from PBMCs. The receptor set was obtained from a man younger than 35 in good health. Some clones in this sample may be carry-over from other donors' samples.

The chain is built from TRBV11-2 and TRBJ1-3; TRBD1 is a possible D gene (5 bases). This CDR3 has 16 amino acids. From germline, CDR1 is SGHAT and CDR2 FQNNGV. The germline V and J ends were trimmed by 5 bases and 4 bases, with 18 bases remaining between them. In nucleotides, the CDR3 is TGTGCCAGCAGCCCTTTGGGGGTGCTTTGGGGAAACACCATATATTTT. It yields the protein CASSPLGVLWGNTIYF.

The chain is built from TRBV28 and TRBJ2-7, with a possible D match to TRBD1 (6 bases). V was shortened by 2 bases and J by 0 bases, with 17 bases between the two germline ends. The CDR3 runs to 17 residues. The germline V gene has CDR1 MDHEN and CDR2 SYDVKM. CDR3 residues: CASSLEETGKVSYEQYF. The CDR3 DNA sequence: TGTGCCAGCAGTTTAGAGGAGACAGGAAAGGTCTCCTACGAGCAGTACTTC.

In DNA, the CDR3 is TGTGCCAGCAGTTCATCGGAGGTAGGGGTGCAGGACCACTTATCCTACGAGCAGTACTTC. Residues: CASSSSEVGVQDHLSYEQYF. The chain uses TRBV28 and TRBJ2-7; the D call may be TRBD1 or TRBD2 (5 bases each). Trimming shortened V by 4 bases and J by 1 base, and 29 bases separated the two germline ends. Germline CDR1 MDHEN, CDR2 SYDVKM. The CDR3 extends over 20 amino acids.

This chain uses TRBV9 with TRBJ1-3; possibly TRBD1 for D (6 bases). Germline CDR1 reads SGDLS; CDR2 reads YYNGEE. V lost 2 bases and J 0 bases, leaving 18 bases between the germline ends. This CDR3 contains 18 residues. The CDR3 sequence is CASSVHWTDLGSGNTIYF. The CDR3 DNA sequence: TGTGCCAGCAGCGTCCATTGGACAGACCTGGGCTCTGGAAACACCATATATTTT.

This chain links TRBV10-3 with TRBJ1-1; D is possibly TRBD1 (6 bases). CDR1 and CDR2 (germline): ENHRY, SYGVKD. Trimming pared 0 bases from V and 5 bases from J, leaving 13 bases between. This CDR3 contains 15 residues. The DNA of the CDR3 is TGTGCCATCAGTGAGTCGCAGGGGCGAAAGACTGAAGCTTTCTTT. Translating gives CAISESQGRKTEAFF.

CDR3 sequence (DNA): TGTGCCAGCAGCCAAGGGACAGGGCTGTCCTACGAGCAGTACTTC. It translates to CASSQGTGLSYEQYF. This chain uses TRBV4-2 with TRBJ2-7, with TRBD1 matching over 8 bases. In germline, CDR1 is LGHNA, CDR2 YNFKEQ. V lost 1 base to trimming and J lost 1 base; unmatched junction nucleotides: 3. The CDR3 runs 15 residues.

This clone was counted a single time. V usage is TRBV6-1 and J usage is TRBJ2-5; D not certain. CDR3 length: 12 residues. In germline, CDR1 is MNHNS, CDR2 SASEGT. V was clipped by 4 bases and J by 4 bases, with 7 bases between them. CDR3 coding DNA: TGTGCCAGCAGTGGCCCCCGAGAGACCCAGTACTTC. Translation gives CASSGPRETQYF.

The rearrangement links TRBV4-1 to TRBJ2-6; D assignment may be TRBD1 or TRBD2 (6 bases each). Per germline, CDR1 MGHRA and CDR2 YSYEKL. Trimming left V 2 bases short and J 0 bases short, with 11 bases between. CDR3 size: 17 residues. The CDR3 sequence is CASSQNGGPSGANVLTF. For the CDR3, the DNA is TGCGCCAGCAGCCAAAACGGGGGCCCCTCTGGGGCCAACGTCCTGACTTTC.

In the case of this clone: The junction and the germline gene differ at one end; a read error may be behind it. Distinct nucleotide sequences in the sample also encode this CDR3. The chain is built from TRBV28 and TRBJ2-7; D remains ambiguous. The germline CDR1 and CDR2 sequences are MDHEN and SYDVKM. This CDR3 contains 11 residues. CDR3 DNA sequence: TGTGCCAGCAGTTTGTCCTTCGAGCAGTACTTC. Protein: CASSLSFEQYF.